This TCR beta chain is from a study of beta chain features in type 1 diabetes (dated by TCRdb to the late 2010s). General notes on the study: Patients and healthy donors did not differ in mean age, gender distribution, total cell number or subset yield. Across all samples, some 110,000,000 sorted cells were examined, and cell number per subset correlated strongly with RNA yield. In the study, TCRB repertoires of sorted circulating CD4+ T cell subsets from recently diagnosed type 1 diabetes patients were compared with those of matched healthy donors. Naive and central memory subsets were obtained from all 30 or so donors, but regulatory and stem cell-like memory subsets were isolated from only 8 patients and 8 healthy donors. Overall study outcomes, separate from this receptor: Because cDNA was sequenced instead of genomic DNA, highly expressing activated cells could be over-represented, though the groups showed no difference in activation or CD3 levels. PCR might favor shorter templates, but patient and control samples were amplified and corrected together, so any skew would affect both groups equally. Type 1 diabetes patients showed a moderate but significant shortening of TCRB CDR3 length in all four CD4+ subsets. Naive, central memory and regulatory TCRB repertoires appeared more similar among patients than among healthy donors. Patients with type 1 diabetes made fewer insertions and deleted more nucleotides at VDJ recombination sites, implying thymic rearrangement abnormalities. Because small numbers of individuals were included in the HLA sub-analyses, any influence of HLA type on TCRB rearrangement was left unresolved.

The entire isolated RNA was reverse transcribed using the High Capacity cDNA Reverse Transcription Kit, and thus expressed TCRB transcripts were sequenced. Naive, central memory and regulatory T cell samples underwent deep immunoSEQ sequencing, averaging around 3.9 million total reads per sample. After sorted cells were lysed in RLT buffer, RNA was extracted with DNase-treated RNeasy Micro or Mini kits, with the choice depending on cell number. To prevent cross-contamination, every cell subset was processed on its own, while patient and healthy donor samples were processed together. The immunoSEQ multiplex PCR was used to amplify TCRB sequences from cDNA, yielding 87-bp fragments that span the CDR3 region. The amplicons were sequenced using the Illumina HiSeq platform. The authors' analysis ran thus. Synthetic template baselines were used to correct PCR bias computationally, reads within Hamming distance 2 were collapsed together, and singletons that could not be merged were discarded. Reads were aligned to IMGT to assign V, D and J genes, CDR3 length, and insertions or deletions at six rearrangement sites. Within each subset, clonotype counts were normalized to sorted cell number, and only after that were true diversity and Gini coefficients computed with the tcR R package. Repertoire sharing was quantified using the overlap coefficient calculated on TCRB nucleotide sequences. TCRdb took over this immuneACCESS table, retaining in-frame rearrangements with V and J assigned. Such tables are incomplete; in checked studies, under half of the missing clones stem from an unresolved V gene, and the remainder is unexplained. Clone size and V and J calls were adopted from that table, with D and trimming inferred from the DNA. Across this sample there are over 40,000 clones, with 66% seen only once. The ten most abundant clones make up around 1.7% of the sample.

Deletion took 0 bases off V and 8 bases off J, with a span of 12 bases between the germline ends. CDR1 SGHRS and CDR2 YFSETQ are derived from the germline V gene. Reading from cysteine to phenylalanine, the CDR3 counts 13 amino acids. CDR3 DNA only is kept here, 39 bases in frame from base 1. Concerning this clone: The target of this receptor is not known. No much larger clonotype is one base removed from it; base qualities were not supplied.

Each donor gave one peripheral blood draw, about 110 mL on average, collected into heparinised tubes. A BD FACSAria II was used to sort naive, central memory, regulatory and stem cell-like memory CD4+ T cells with a panel that included CD45RO, CCR7, CD25, CD127, CD95 and CD27. Purity was above 95% for every sorted population. PBMCs were isolated immediately by Lymphoprep density gradient centrifugation and stained directly without culture. So that batch effects would be minimized, each experiment stained and sorted samples in pairs, pairing one healthy donor with one patient. The chain joins TRBV5-1 to TRBJ2-7; the D gene cannot be resolved reliably. This TCR came from a man aged 25-45 years with type 1 diabetes. Some clones in this sample may be carry-over from other donors' samples. Sequenced sample: Tregs from blood. Reading the label with the study, this specimen's cell subset or site is: regulatory CD4+ T cells. CDR3 reads: CASSLDGTTKQYF. In nucleotides, the sequence is TGCGCCAGCAGCTTGGACGGAACTACGAAGCAGTACTTC.